The sequence of this TCR beta chain was determined in a study of blood T cell repertoires in COVID-19. Looking at the study overall: Sources were T cells, B-cell-depleted T cells, or PBMCs; the material itself was cDNA or gDNA.

In the authors' workflow: Amplifying reference gene primers gave estimates of nucleated cell counts. Generated by immunoSEQ multiplex PCR, the TCRdb table keeps only in-frame clones and is missing some. V and J calls and clone size are given by that table; D and trimming were obtained from the DNA. The sample has 140,000 to 150,000 clones, around 83% seen once. Those enrolled, adults aged 18 to 89 years, came from about 24 US areas. The CDR3 has 11 amino acids. The V gene lost 8 bases and the J gene lost 7 bases, with 11 bases spanning the gap. Germline CDR1 is MDHEN and CDR2 is SYDVKM. The chain carries TRBV28 and TRBJ1-2; D is perhaps TRBD1 (5 bases). Source material: PBMCs or T cells enriched from blood (not recorded which). This sequence originates from a woman between 45 and 65 years old who had been exposed to COVID-19. In DNA form, the CDR3 reads TGTGCCAGCCGGGGGACTCCTGGCTACACCTTC. This gives the protein CASRGTPGYTF.